The rows below give T cell receptor beta chains drawn from one sample of a study of blood T cell repertoires in COVID-19. The repertoire was sequenced with immunoSEQ multiplex PCR; TCRdb's copy has only in-frame clones and lacks some. The data show 260,000 or so clones, around 81% seen once. Material for sequencing was peripheral blood. The receptors come from a woman at least 80 years old with COVID-19, enrolled during active disease. Each CDR3 is given with its conserved first and last residue. D genes are given only for firm matches. Where a row states a size, it is once, few, many or the class of an expanded clone; other rows omit it.

TRBV30	TRBD1	.	TRBJ2-2	CAWATGGINTGELFF	TGTGCCTGGGCAACAGGGGGCATCAACACCGGGGAGCTGTTTTTT
TRBV6-5	TRBD1	.	TRBJ1-6	CASTTQGANSPLHF	TGTGCCAGCACAACTCAGGGGGCCAATTCACCCCTCCACTTT
TRBV9	.	.	TRBJ1-2	CASSVGSTYYGYTF	TGTGCCAGCAGCGTAGGGTCGACTTACTATGGCTACACCTTC
TRBV18	TRBD1	.	TRBJ2-1	CASSSGQEREQFF	TGTGCCAGCTCATCCGGACAGGAAAGGGAGCAGTTCTTC
TRBV28	TRBD1	.	TRBJ2-7	CASSLNLGQGAYEQYF	TGTGCCAGCAGTTTAAATCTCGGACAGGGGGCCTACGAGCAGTACTTC
TRBV5-5	.	.	TRBJ2-7	CASSWGVEQYF	TGTGCCAGCAGCTGGGGGGTCGAGCAGTACTTC
TRBV30	TRBD1	.	TRBJ1-5	CAWSQGQGRSQPQHF	TGTGCCTGGAGTCAAGGACAGGGTCGGTCTCAGCCCCAGCATTTT
TRBV27	TRBD1	few	TRBJ1-2	CASSPTGAFNYGYTF	TGTGCCAGCAGTCCAACAGGGGCTTTCAACTATGGCTACACCTTC
TRBV21-1	.	few	TRBJ2-7	CASSSLQGYEQYF	TGTGCCAGCAGCAGTTTACAGGGTTACGAGCAGTACTTC
TRBV4-1	TRBD1	few	TRBJ1-2	CASSLSQGQIIYGYTF	TGCGCCAGCAGCCTATCCCAGGGACAGATTATTTATGGCTACACCTTC
TRBV28	.	.	TRBJ1-3	CATKTGSPGNTIYF	TGTGCCACTAAGACAGGTTCGCCCGGAAACACCATATATTTT
TRBV9	TRBD2	once	TRBJ2-1	CASSFSGRPRYNEQFF	TGTGCCAGCAGCTTTAGCGGGAGGCCAAGGTACAATGAGCAGTTCTTC
TRBV15	TRBD1	.	TRBJ2-6	CATSRVGGTGFSGANVLTF	TGTGCCACCAGCAGAGTCGGCGGGACAGGTTTCTCTGGGGCCAACGTCCTGACTTTC
TRBV28	.	.	TRBJ1-5	CASSSPGQPQHF	TGTGCCAGCAGTTCCCCCGGGCAGCCCCAGCATTTT
TRBV4-1	TRBD1	many	TRBJ1-3	CASSRIGQGISGNTIYF	TGCGCCAGCAGCCGAATAGGACAGGGGATCTCTGGAAACACCATATATTTT
TRBV20-1	.	.	TRBJ1-1	CSASRGGNTEAFF	TGCAGTGCTAGTCGCGGGGGGAACACTGAAGCTTTCTTT
TRBV6-6	.	.	TRBJ1-2	CASSSQGNYGYTF	TGTGCCAGCAGTTCCCAGGGAAACTATGGCTACACCTTC
TRBV4-1	TRBD2	.	TRBJ2-5	CASSQGGGGPRETQYF	TGCGCCAGCAGCCAAGGAGGCGGGGGGCCAAGGGAGACCCAGTACTTC
TRBV29-1	.	.	TRBJ1-5	CSVGGRNQPQHF	TGCAGCGTGGGGGGTCGCAATCAGCCCCAGCATTTT
TRBV3-1/TRBV3-2	.	.	TRBJ2-2	CASSQEGRNTGELFF	TGTGCCAGCAGCCAAGAGGGCAGGAACACCGGGGAGCTGTTTTTT
TRBV5-1	.	.	TRBJ1-5	CSLGQPQHF	TGCTCCCTAGGTCAGCCCCAGCATTTT
TRBV6-5	.	.	TRBJ2-2	CASSYPGTSNTGELFF	TGTGCCAGCAGTTACCCCGGGACTTCGAACACCGGGGAGCTGTTTTTT
TRBV28	.	.	TRBJ2-7	CASSSTGAYEQYF	TGTGCCAGCAGCTCCACGGGGGCCTACGAGCAGTACTTC
TRBV6-4	TRBD1	.	TRBJ2-7	CASSVLTGAISYEQYF	TGTGCCAGCAGTGTCTTGACAGGGGCTATCTCCTACGAGCAGTACTTC
TRBV18	TRBD1	.	TRBJ2-5	CASSPPTGGRETQYF	TGTGCCAGCTCACCACCAACAGGGGGCAGGGAGACCCAGTACTTC
TRBV18	.	.	TRBJ1-1	CASSPSSRQNTEAFF	TGTGCCAGCTCACCAAGCAGCAGACAGAACACTGAAGCTTTCTTT
TRBV30	.	.	TRBJ2-2	CAWKERARTGELFF	TGTGCCTGGAAAGAAAGAGCGAGGACCGGGGAGCTGTTTTTT
TRBV4-2	.	.	TRBJ1-5	CASSHTQGIGNQPQHF	TGTGCCAGCAGCCATACTCAGGGTATAGGCAATCAGCCCCAGCATTTT
TRBV18	.	.	TRBJ1-1	CASSPVQNTMNTEAFF	TGTGCCAGCTCACCTGTGCAGAATACCATGAACACTGAAGCTTTCTTT
TRBV5-1	.	.	TRBJ2-7	CASSLAGGGGYEQYF	TGCGCCAGCAGCTTGGCCGGGGGAGGGGGCTACGAGCAGTACTTC
TRBV6-5	.	.	TRBJ2-3	CASHAPAADTQYF	TGTGCCAGTCACGCCCCAGCGGCGGATACGCAGTATTTT
TRBV5-5	.	.	TRBJ2-1	CASSSTGDNEQFF	TGTGCCAGCAGCTCGACCGGGGACAATGAGCAGTTCTTC
TRBV19	.	few	TRBJ1-2	CASSIASRQGLGGGYTF	TGTGCCAGTAGTATCGCATCGCGGCAGGGTCTCGGCGGTGGCTACACCTTC
TRBV6-5	TRBD1	few	TRBJ1-2	CASSWDRTGFYGYTF	TGTGCCAGCAGTTGGGACCGGACAGGCTTTTATGGCTACACCTTC
TRBV18	.	.	TRBJ2-5	CASSPGSPDETQYF	TGTGCCAGCTCCCCGGGGTCGCCCGACGAGACCCAGTACTTC
TRBV29-1	TRBD1	.	TRBJ2-7	CSVGTAYEQYF	TGCAGCGTAGGGACAGCCTACGAGCAGTACTTC
TRBV2	.	.	TRBJ2-5	CASTLDRGTQYF	TGTGCCAGCACTCTAGACCGGGGGACCCAGTACTTC
TRBV11-2	.	.	TRBJ1-1	CASSGGTEAFF	TGTGCCAGCAGCGGCGGTACTGAAGCTTTCTTT
TRBV9	TRBD1	.	TRBJ1-4	CASSPRGGTGGEKLFF	TGTGCCAGCAGCCCCCGGGGCGGGACAGGGGGTGAAAAACTGTTTTTT
TRBV27	TRBD1	.	TRBJ1-6	CASSYRGLPLHF	TGTGCCAGCAGTTACAGGGGGCTACCCCTCCACTTT
TRBV9	.	.	TRBJ2-2	CASSSQRIRGELFF	TGTGCCAGCAGCTCCCAGCGAATCCGGGGGGAGCTGTTTTTT
TRBV27	.	.	TRBJ1-6	CASSLSPRGSNSPLHF	TGTGCCAGCAGTTTATCCCCCCGAGGGTCTAATTCACCCCTCCACTTT
TRBV24-1	.	.	TRBJ2-3	CATSKGSGYTDTQYF	TGTGCCACCAGTAAGGGAAGCGGATACACAGATACGCAGTATTTT
TRBV10-3	TRBD1	.	TRBJ1-2	CAISSGQAYGYTF	TGTGCCATCAGCTCGGGACAGGCCTATGGCTACACCTTC
TRBV3-1/TRBV3-2	TRBD2	.	TRBJ2-1	CASSYSGSGYNEQFF	TGTGCCAGCAGCTATAGCGGGAGCGGATACAATGAGCAGTTCTTC
TRBV4-3	TRBD2	few	TRBJ2-2	CASSQDFGGDGPNTGELFF	TGCGCCAGCAGCCAAGATTTCGGGGGGGACGGACCGAACACCGGGGAGCTGTTTTTT
TRBV6-7	.	.	TRBJ2-2	CASPGSGGELFF	TGTGCCTCTCCGGGGAGCGGGGGGGAGCTGTTTTTT
TRBV3-1/TRBV3-2	TRBD2	.	TRBJ2-1	CASGLAISSYNEQFF	TGTGCCAGCGGACTAGCCATAAGCTCCTACAATGAGCAGTTCTTC
TRBV9	.	once	TRBJ2-7	CASSVVPRGEQYF	TGTGCCAGCAGCGTTGTGCCAAGGGGCGAGCAGTACTTC
TRBV6-5	.	once	TRBJ1-4	CASKPPGKIEKLFF	TGTGCCAGCAAACCCCCGGGAAAAATTGAAAAACTGTTTTTT
TRBV4-1	.	few	TRBJ1-4	CASSRAVVNEKLFF	TGCGCCAGTTCGAGGGCCGTCGTTAATGAAAAACTGTTTTTT
TRBV3-1/TRBV3-2	.	.	TRBJ1-3	CASGFRQNSGNTIYF	TGTGCCAGCGGTTTTAGACAGAACTCTGGAAACACCATATATTTT
TRBV9	.	.	TRBJ2-7	CASSPSTSSYEQYF	TGTGCCAGCAGCCCAAGTACTTCCTCCTACGAGCAGTACTTC
TRBV18	.	.	TRBJ1-2	CASSPRREDGYTF	TGTGCCAGCTCACCACGCCGGGAGGATGGCTACACCTTC
TRBV5-1	TRBD2	.	TRBJ2-5	CASSLAGTSYRSVNF	TGCGCCAGCAGCTTGGCCGGGACTAGCTACAGATCCGTTAACTTC
TRBV4-1	.	.	TRBJ2-1	CASSQDPRLGVNEQFF	TGCGCCAGCAGCCAAGACCCGAGACTAGGGGTAAATGAGCAGTTCTTC
TRBV6-2/TRBV6-3	.	.	TRBJ2-1	CASSYLRYNEQFF	TGTGCCAGCAGTTACCTGCGCTACAATGAGCAGTTCTTC
TRBV6-6	TRBD1	.	TRBJ2-5	CASSYSPTGAETQYF	TGTGCCAGCAGTTACTCACCGACAGGGGCAGAGACCCAGTACTTC